A selection of T cell receptor beta chains follows, all from one sample in a study of cytomegalovirus exposure and HLA in healthy donors. Only in-frame clones appear in the TCRdb table, and some are missing; sequencing was by immunoSEQ multiplex PCR. The sample includes about 150,000 clones, about four fifths of them seen just once. The material sequenced was PBMCs. The receptor set was obtained from a man aged 18 to 29 in good health and CMV-seronegative. The CDR3 runs from the conserved cysteine through the conserved F or W. The order of the fields is J gene, clone size, D gene, V gene, CDR3 DNA, CDR3 protein. A D gene is named only where the DNA matches it firmly. The size of a clone is reported for some rows only, either as once, few or many, or as a class for expanded clones.

>TRBJ1-4|-|TRBD1|TRBV6-5
TGTGCCAGCAGTTCCCGCAGACAGGGGGGGGGAGAAAAACTGTTTTTT
CASSSRRQGGGEKLFF
>TRBJ2-6|-|-|TRBV6-6
TGTGCCAGCACCCGGGGGGGGGCCAACGTCCTGACTTTC
CASTRGGANVLTF
>TRBJ2-1|-|-|TRBV7-9
TGTGCCAGCAGCGATAGCCCGGACAGTTGGTACAATGAGCAGTTCTTC
CASSDSPDSWYNEQFF
>TRBJ1-5|-|TRBD1|TRBV19
TGTGCCACGTCGACAGGGACTCAGCCCCAGCATTTT
CATSTGTQPQHF
>TRBJ2-3|-|TRBD2|TRBV5-1
TGCGCCAGCGGTCCGGGGGGTGAGGGAGATACGCAGTATTTT
CASGPGGEGDTQYF
>TRBJ1-1|few|-|TRBV4-1
TGCGCCAGCAGCCAAGATCCCAGGGTAGTAGGGAACACTGAAGCTTTCTTT
CASSQDPRVVGNTEAFF
>TRBJ1-5|-|TRBD1|TRBV28
TGTGCCAGCAGCCCGGGACAGGGGCGAACCAATCAGCCCCAGCATTTT
CASSPGQGRTNQPQHF
>TRBJ1-2|few|TRBD1|TRBV18
TGTGCCAGCACGACAAGGGACAGCTATGGCTACACCTTC
CASTTRDSYGYTF
>TRBJ2-4|-|TRBD2|TRBV2
TGTGCCAGCAGCCCTTTGAGACTAGCCAAAAACAGTCAGTACTTC
CASSPLRLAKNSQYF
>TRBJ2-2|-|-|TRBV6-5
TGTGCCAGCAGTTACTGGTCTAGAACGAACACCGGGGAGCTGTTTTTT
CASSYWSRTNTGELFF
>TRBJ1-6|once|-|TRBV5-6
TGTGCCAGCAGCGTGGGGGGGGGAGCTCCGACTTCACCCCTCCACTTT
CASSVGGGAPTSPLHF
>TRBJ1-4|once|TRBD1|TRBV5-6
TGTGCCAGCAGCTTGGGGACAGGGGTGAACCGACGTGAAAAACTGTTTTTT
CASSLGTGVNRREKLFF
>TRBJ1-1|-|TRBD1|TRBV19
TGTGCCAGTATAAGGGACAGCCTAAACACTGAAGCTTTCTTT
CASIRDSLNTEAFF
>TRBJ1-2|-|-|TRBV5-1
TGCGCCAGCAGCTTGACCGGTGGGCCCAACTATGGCTACACCTTC
CASSLTGGPNYGYTF
>TRBJ2-1|few|TRBD2|TRBV5-6
TGTGCCAGCAGCTTCGCAAAAGCGGGGCGCACCTACAATGAGCAGTTCTTC
CASSFAKAGRTYNEQFF
>TRBJ1-3|-|TRBD1|TRBV6-6
TGTGCCAGATGGAAACAGGGGGTTAACACCATATATTTT
CARWKQGVNTIYF
>TRBJ2-1|few|-|TRBV9
TGTGCCAGCAGCCCTCTAGCCCACAATGAGCAGTTCTTC
CASSPLAHNEQFF
>TRBJ1-5|once|TRBD1|TRBV19
TGTGCCAGCTTAGGGGGGACAGGGGATTATTCGCAGCATTTT
CASLGGTGDYSQHF
>TRBJ1-3|-|-|TRBV19
TGTGCCAGTACCAGGGGCAGCTCTGGAAACACCATATATTTT
CASTRGSSGNTIYF
>TRBJ2-1|-|-|TRBV7-3
TGTGCCAGCAGCCCGAGGACAGCCTCCTACAATGAGCAGTTCTTC
CASSPRTASYNEQFF
>TRBJ1-4|-|-|TRBV2
TGTGCCAGCAGGCAGAGGACAGCACCTAATGAAAAACTGTCTTTT
CASRQRTAPNEKLSF
>TRBJ2-1|-|TRBD2|TRBV5-1
TGCGCCAGCAGCGGCCGGGACTACCTCCAGGGCAATGAGCAGTTCTTC
CASSGRDYLQGNEQFF
>TRBJ2-1|-|TRBD2|TRBV4-2
TGTGCCAGCAGCCAAGGTAGCGGGGGGGCGCTTGAGCAGTTCTTC
CASSQGSGGALEQFF
>TRBJ2-5|-|-|TRBV9
TGTGCCAGCAGCGCAACAGGGTCGGAGACCCAGTACTTC
CASSATGSETQYF
>TRBJ1-5|once|-|TRBV19
TGTGCCAGTATAGGACACCAAGAGACCAATCAGCCCCAGCATTTT
CASIGHQETNQPQHF
>TRBJ1-1|-|-|TRBV4-1
TGCGCCAGCAGCCAGTACGCGGAGGGGTATACTGAAGCTTTCTTT
CASSQYAEGYTEAFF
>TRBJ2-3|-|-|TRBV19
TGTGCCAGTAGTACTCGGACAGCTAGCACAGATACGCAGTATTTT
CASSTRTASTDTQYF
>TRBJ1-5|-|TRBD1|TRBV7-9
TGTGCCAGCAGCCAAGGACAGGCAGATCAGCCCCAGCATTTT
CASSQGQADQPQHF
>TRBJ2-3|-|TRBD2|TRBV12-5
TGTGCTAGTGGTTTAGGCCTAGCGGGGGCAGATACGCAGTATTTT
CASGLGLAGADTQYF
>TRBJ2-1|-|TRBD2|TRBV5-6
TGTGCCAGCAGCCTTAGACCCGGGACTAGCTACAATGAGCAGTTCTTC
CASSLRPGTSYNEQFF
>TRBJ1-6|once|TRBD1|TRBV6-5
TGTGCCAGCAAAGTACCAGGGGGCCTTGATTCACCCCTCCACTTT
CASKVPGGLDSPLHF
>TRBJ1-5|-|-|TRBV5-1
TGCGCCAGCAGCTTGGAAGGGGTTCACAATCAGCCCCAGCATTTT
CASSLEGVHNQPQHF
>TRBJ1-2|-|TRBD1|TRBV19
TGTGCCAGTAGTATAGACGGGACAGGGTATGGCTACACCTTC
CASSIDGTGYGYTF
>TRBJ1-3|-|-|TRBV5-1
TGCGCCAGCAGCGAGAGCTACTCTGGAAACACCATATATTTT
CASSESYSGNTIYF
>TRBJ2-1|-|-|TRBV6-1
TGTGCCAGCAGCGAGCTGGGCGGGGTCTTGAATGAGCAGTTCTTC
CASSELGGVLNEQFF
>TRBJ1-6|-|TRBD1|TRBV11-2
TGTGCCAGCAGCTTGGCCCGCGCCCTCCGGGACAGTCGGGGATCACCCCTCCACTTT
CASSLARALRDSRGSPLHF
>TRBJ2-1|-|TRBD1|TRBV9
TGTGCCAGCAGCGCTAGCACAGGGGGCGCGAGTAATGAGCAGTTCTTC
CASSASTGGASNEQFF
>TRBJ2-7|once|-|TRBV20-1
TGCAGTGCTAGTAGCCACGAGCAGTACTTC
CSASSHEQYF
>TRBJ2-1|-|-|TRBV18
TGTGCCAGCTCACCACCGGAGGTCGTAAACAATGAGCAGTTCTTC
CASSPPEVVNNEQFF
>TRBJ2-1|-|TRBD2|TRBV6-1
TGTGCCAGCATAAGGACTAGCATCGATGAGCAGTTCTTC
CASIRTSIDEQFF
>TRBJ1-2|once|-|TRBV5-1
TGCGCCAGCAGCTTTGGGCAGGGAGGCTATGGCTACACCTTC
CASSFGQGGYGYTF
>TRBJ2-7|few|TRBD2|TRBV7-2
TGTGCCAGCAGCCCCGGGGGGCTAGCGGGGAACGAGCAGTACTTC
CASSPGGLAGNEQYF
>TRBJ2-3|-|TRBD1|TRBV18
TGTGCCAGCTCCAAGGACAGGGGGTGGGGCACAGATACGCAGTATTTT
CASSKDRGWGTDTQYF
>TRBJ1-5|-|-|TRBV5-1
TGCGCCAGCAGCTTGGAGGGGATGGATAATCAGCCCCAGCATTTT
CASSLEGMDNQPQHF
>TRBJ2-1|-|TRBD2|TRBV11-3
TGTGCCAGCAGCCCTAAATCACTACTAGCGGGGGGGCGGGGTGAGCAGTTCTTC
CASSPKSLLAGGRGEQFF
>TRBJ1-6|-|-|TRBV6-1
TGTGCCAGCAGTGAAGTCAGCGGGGCAGCATATAATTCACCCCTCCACTTT
CASSEVSGAAYNSPLHF
>TRBJ1-6|many|-|TRBV7-6
TGTGCCAGCAGCTTATCAGCAGGGCCCCTCCACTTT
CASSLSAGPLHF
>TRBJ2-5|-|-|TRBV15
TGTGCCACCAGCGTCAGGTTCCAAGAGACCCAGTACTTC
CATSVRFQETQYF